The 15 T cell receptor beta chains presented below share a single source sample, sequenced in a study of T cell responses to AZD1222 COVID-19 vaccine. Assay: immunoSEQ multiplex PCR; the TCRdb copy retains only in-frame clones and omits some. The sample shows roughly 150,000 clones, 88% of them seen only once. Material: peripheral blood, obtained on day 0 of AZD1222 vaccination. The receptors shown here come from an adult in good health.

CDR3 residues: CATSGLTSDEQFF. DNA for the CDR3: TGTGCCACCAGTGGTTTAACGTCGGATGAGCAGTTCTTC. This chain joins TRBV24-1 and TRBJ2-1; D not resolved. Per germline, CDR1 KGHDR and CDR2 SFDVKD. The V end was cut by 5 bases, the J end by 8 bases, with 12 bases between. This CDR3 region has 13 residues.

The chain couples TRBV4-2 to TRBJ2-7; weak D call: TRBD2 (5 bases). Germline V gene lookup returns CDR1 LGHNA and CDR2 YNFKEQ. V dropped 1 base and J dropped 1 base, with 29 bases sitting between them. CDR3 length: 21 amino acids. CDR3 region: CASSQARIVSGYSFSSYEQYF. The CDR3 DNA reads TGTGCCAGCAGCCAAGCTAGGATAGTAAGCGGCTATTCCTTCTCTTCCTACGAGCAGTACTTC.

The chain has TRBV28 and TRBJ1-3; D not resolved. This CDR3 comprises 15 residues. Germline V gives CDR1 MDHEN, CDR2 SYDVKM. V lost 5 bases and J 2 bases, leaving 13 bases between the germline ends. CDR3 DNA: TGTGCCAGCAGTCCCCTCACATTGACTGGAAACACCATATATTTT. Encoded protein: CASSPLTLTGNTIYF.

The chain has TRBV7-7 and TRBJ2-7; 8 nucleotides align to TRBD1. The trim removed 5 bases at V and 0 bases at J, leaving 6 bases unmatched. The CDR3 contains 15 residues. Germline V gene sequence: CDR1 SSHAT, CDR2 FNYEAQ (reference sequence). CDR3: CASSPGTGFSYEQYF. In DNA, the CDR3 is TGTGCCAGCAGCCCCGGGACAGGCTTCTCCTACGAGCAGTACTTC.

The rearrangement uses TRBV28 and TRBJ2-7; tentatively, D is TRBD2 (5 bases). The ends were cut back, 6 bases at V and 2 bases at J, with 17 bases in the middle. CDR1 MDHEN and CDR2 SYDVKM come from the germline V gene. The CDR3 contains 15 residues. CDR3: CASRTAAEGTYEQYF. The DNA of the CDR3 is TGTGCCAGCAGGACGGCAGCGGAAGGAACCTACGAGCAGTACTTC.

The V gene is TRBV3-1 (or the pseudogene TRBV3-2), the J gene TRBJ1-5; D is ambiguous. The CDR3 is made up of 13 amino acids. CDR1 is LGHDT, CDR2 YNNKEL, per germline (reference sequence). Trimming removed 1 base at V and 5 bases at J, with 6 bases between. CDR3 residues: CASSQGIDQPQHF. The CDR3 DNA sequence: TGTGCCAGCAGCCAAGGTATAGATCAGCCCCAGCATTTT.

This chain joins TRBV10-3 and TRBJ1-6, with 11 bases aligning to TRBD1. CDR3 size: 16 residues. J lost 7 bases, V lost 2 bases, and 4 bases had no gene match. The germline gives CDR1 ENHRY, CDR2 SYGVKD. The CDR3 bases are TGTGCCATCAGTGAGCCGGGACAGGGGGAGAATTCACCCCTCCACTTT. Translating it yields CAISEPGQGENSPLHF.

This chain links TRBV27 with TRBJ2-3; D possibly corresponds to TRBD2 (6 bases). Germline V gene data show CDR1 as MNHEY and CDR2 as SMNVEV (reference sequence). V was clipped by 5 bases and J by 2 bases, with 14 bases between them. The CDR3 consists of 15 residues. The CDR3 sequence: CASSRDFTYTDTQYF. The CDR3 region has the DNA TGTGCCAGCAGTCGGGACTTCACCTACACAGATACGCAGTATTTT.

J is TRBJ1-2 and V is TRBV5-4; D perhaps matches TRBD1 (5 bases). In germline, CDR1 is SGHNT, CDR2 YYREEE (reference sequence). Between the trimmed V and J ends, which lost 4 bases and 2 bases, there was a span of 12 bases. The CDR3 sequence is 14 residues long. The CDR3, as DNA: TGTGCCAGCAGCCGAGAGGGGTCCAACTATGGCTACACCTTC. Amino acid sequence: CASSREGSNYGYTF.

The V gene is TRBV7-2, the J gene TRBJ1-5; D remains ambiguous. V was shortened by 5 bases and J by 7 bases, with 12 bases between the two germline ends. Germline V lookup: CDR1 SGHTA, CDR2 FQGNSA. This CDR3 has 13 residues. The chain's CDR3 is CASSPITNQPQHF. CDR3 nucleotide sequence: TGTGCCAGCAGCCCAATTACAAACCAGCCCCAGCATTTT.

This chain uses TRBV7-7 with TRBJ2-5; 9 bases are a match to TRBD2. The V gene's germline CDR1 is SSHAT and CDR2 FNYEAQ (reference sequence). The CDR3 spans 14 residues. J gave up 5 bases and V 5 bases, and 6 bases lay outside the gene matches. The chain's CDR3 is CASSRSGRTETQYF. In DNA, the CDR3 is TGTGCCAGCAGCCGAAGCGGGAGGACGGAGACCCAGTACTTC.

About this clone itself: Just one base apart from a much larger clone, this may be a read error. The CDR3 sequence: CAISTGTGNTEAFF. DNA of the CDR3: TGTGCCATCAGTACCGGGACAGGGAACACTGAAGCTTTCTTT. This chain links TRBV10-3 with TRBJ1-1; 8 bases fit TRBD1. Trimming removed 5 bases from V and 1 base from J; junction bases left unmatched: 3. The CDR3 extends over 14 amino acids. Germline V CDR1 and CDR2: ENHRY, SYGVKD.

The CDR3 is CAWSVLGTDTQYF. CDR3 in DNA: TGTGCCTGGAGTGTACTCGGGACAGATACGCAGTATTTT. V usage is TRBV30 and J usage is TRBJ2-3, with D uncertain. The V gene lost 0 bases and the J gene lost 3 bases, with 7 bases spanning the gap. The CDR3 runs 13 residues. Looked up from germline, CDR1 is GTSNPN and CDR2 is SVGIG (reference sequence).

The chain combines TRBV30 with TRBJ1-4, with 7 positions matching TRBD1. Germline loops: CDR1 GTSNPN, CDR2 SVGIG (reference sequence). V lost 4 bases and J lost 3; bases outside the gene matches: 8. This CDR3 has 15 amino acids. The CDR3: CAWNLEGAANEKLFF. The CDR3 region has the DNA TGTGCCTGGAATCTCGAGGGGGCGGCTAATGAAAAACTGTTTTTT.

The chain carries TRBV27 and TRBJ2-1, with TRBD2 as a possible D gene (5 bases). This CDR3 has 15 residues. V lost 3 bases, J lost 0 bases, and 9 bases lay in between. Germline V gene sequence: CDR1 MNHEY, CDR2 SMNVEV (reference sequence). The CDR3 reads CASSFRGPSYNEQFF. The CDR3 DNA reads TGTGCCAGCAGTTTTCGCGGGCCCTCCTACAATGAGCAGTTCTTC.